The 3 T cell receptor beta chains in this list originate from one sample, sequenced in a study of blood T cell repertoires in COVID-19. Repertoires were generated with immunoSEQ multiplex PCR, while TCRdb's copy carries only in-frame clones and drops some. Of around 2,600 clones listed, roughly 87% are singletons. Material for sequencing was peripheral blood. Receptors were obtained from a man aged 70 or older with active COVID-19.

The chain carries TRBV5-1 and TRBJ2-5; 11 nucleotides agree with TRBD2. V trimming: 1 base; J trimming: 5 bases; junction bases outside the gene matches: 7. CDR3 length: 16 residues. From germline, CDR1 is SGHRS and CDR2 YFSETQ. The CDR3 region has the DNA TGCGCCAGCAGCTTGAGAACTAGCGGGGGAGGGGAGACCCAGTACTTC. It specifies CASSLRTSGGGETQYF.

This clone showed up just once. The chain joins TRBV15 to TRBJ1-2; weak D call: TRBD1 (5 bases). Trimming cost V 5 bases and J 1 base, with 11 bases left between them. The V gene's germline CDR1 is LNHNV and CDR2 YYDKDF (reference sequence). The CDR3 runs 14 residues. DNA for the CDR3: TGTGCCACCAGCGTTGACAGTGTTAACTATGGCTACACCTTC. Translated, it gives CATSVDSVNYGYTF.

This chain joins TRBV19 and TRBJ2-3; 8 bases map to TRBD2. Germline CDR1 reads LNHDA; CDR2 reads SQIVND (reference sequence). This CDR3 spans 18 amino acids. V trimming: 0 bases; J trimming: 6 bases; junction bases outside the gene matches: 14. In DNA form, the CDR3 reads TGTGCCAGTAGTATAGAATGGGTAGCGGGACCCCTAGGGGATACGCAGTATTTT. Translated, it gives CASSIEWVAGPLGDTQYF.